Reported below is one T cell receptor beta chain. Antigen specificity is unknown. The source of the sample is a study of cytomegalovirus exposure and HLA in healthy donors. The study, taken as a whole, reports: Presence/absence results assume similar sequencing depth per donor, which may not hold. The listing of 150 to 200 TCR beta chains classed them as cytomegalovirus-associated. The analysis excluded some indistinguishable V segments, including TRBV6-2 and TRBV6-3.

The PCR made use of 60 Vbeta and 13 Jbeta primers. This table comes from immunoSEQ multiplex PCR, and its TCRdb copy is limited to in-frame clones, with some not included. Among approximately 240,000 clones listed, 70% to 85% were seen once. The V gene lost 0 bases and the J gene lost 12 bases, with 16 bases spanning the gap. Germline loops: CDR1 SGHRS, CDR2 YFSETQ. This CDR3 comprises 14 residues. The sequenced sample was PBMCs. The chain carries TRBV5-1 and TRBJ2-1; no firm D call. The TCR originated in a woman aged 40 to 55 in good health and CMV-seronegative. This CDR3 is CASSLDDGEIAQFF. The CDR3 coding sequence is TGCGCCAGCAGCTTGGACGACGGAGAAATTGCGCAGTTCTTC. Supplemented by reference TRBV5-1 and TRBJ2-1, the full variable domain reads KAGVTQTPRYLIKTRGQQVTLSCSPISGHRSVSWYQQTPGQGLQFLFEYFSETQRNKGNFPGRFSGRQFSNSRSEMNVSTLELGDSALYLCASSLDDGEIAQFFGPGTRLTVL.